This T cell receptor (beta chain) stems from a study of T cell repertoires in cytomegalovirus infection (dated by TCRdb to the late 2010s). Regarding the complete study: Donor HLA type was relevant to the analysis, as public TCR beta signatures indicated carriage of CMV infection together with the matching HLA type. Findings and caveats that apply to the study as a whole: Cumulative frequency of public TCR beta family members discriminated carriers of CMV infection plus the relevant HLA type in this cohort and an independent approximately 370-donor cohort. The ex vivo response was dominated by HLA-C-restricted CMV-specific TCR beta clonotypes, which also provided the single most frequent clonotype in two of eight donors.

This clonotype was observed many times. Its antigen has not been determined. No much larger clone exists at a distance of one base, and base qualities are not known. The instrument given in TCRdb is Illumina HiSeq 1500. Starting from the raw public reads, TCRdb applied fastp trimming at Q25, assembled clones with MiXCR and retained in-frame beta chains. Merged by CDR3 protein, the rows form single entries marked with the most common genes and DNA. Present in this sample are some 300,000 distinct CDR3 sequences, around 10% of which were seen just once. The ten largest make up 2.5% of the sample. This TCR was recovered from a human donor in good health (CMV status not recorded). Some clones in this sample may be carry-over from other donors' samples. Sequenced input: PBMCs.

The nucleotide sequence reads TGTGCCAGCAGCTTAGCATCGGGGCGCGGAAACACCATATATTTT. This is translated as CASSLASGRGNTIYF. Recombination connected TRBV7-9 to TRBJ1-3, with a weak D call of TRBD1 (5 bases match). The germline V gene (reference sequence) provides CDR1 SEHNR and CDR2 FQNEAQ. V lost 0 bases and J lost 4 bases; the stretch between them is 10 bases long. Spanning cysteine to phenylalanine, the CDR3 consists of 15 amino acids. CDR3 DNA is the only sequence kept; it has 45 bases, read in frame from the first base.